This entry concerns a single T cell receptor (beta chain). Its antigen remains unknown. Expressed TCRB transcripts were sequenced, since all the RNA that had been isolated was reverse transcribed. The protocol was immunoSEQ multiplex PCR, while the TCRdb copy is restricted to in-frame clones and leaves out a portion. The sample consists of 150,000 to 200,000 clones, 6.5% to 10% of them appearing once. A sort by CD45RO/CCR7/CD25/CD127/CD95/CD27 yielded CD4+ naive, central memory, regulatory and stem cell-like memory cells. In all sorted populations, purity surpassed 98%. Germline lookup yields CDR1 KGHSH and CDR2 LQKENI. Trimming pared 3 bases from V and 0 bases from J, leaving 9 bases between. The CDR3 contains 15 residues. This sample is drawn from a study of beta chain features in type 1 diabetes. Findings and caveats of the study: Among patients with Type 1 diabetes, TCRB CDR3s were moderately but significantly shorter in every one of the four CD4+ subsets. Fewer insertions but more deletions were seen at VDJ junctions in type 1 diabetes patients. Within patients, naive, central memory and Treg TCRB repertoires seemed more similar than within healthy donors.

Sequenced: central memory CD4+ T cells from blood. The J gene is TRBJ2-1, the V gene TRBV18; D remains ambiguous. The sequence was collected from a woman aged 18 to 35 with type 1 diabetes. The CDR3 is CASSPGRSSYNEQFF. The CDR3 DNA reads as TGTGCCAGCTCACCGGGCAGAAGCTCCTACAATGAGCAGTTCTTC. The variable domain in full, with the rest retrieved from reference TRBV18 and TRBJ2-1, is NAGVMQNPRHLVRRRGQEARLRCSPMKGHSHVYWYRQLPEEGLKFMVYLQKENIIDESGMPKERFSAEFPKEGPSILRIQQVVRGDSAAYFCASSPGRSSYNEQFFGPGTRLTVL.